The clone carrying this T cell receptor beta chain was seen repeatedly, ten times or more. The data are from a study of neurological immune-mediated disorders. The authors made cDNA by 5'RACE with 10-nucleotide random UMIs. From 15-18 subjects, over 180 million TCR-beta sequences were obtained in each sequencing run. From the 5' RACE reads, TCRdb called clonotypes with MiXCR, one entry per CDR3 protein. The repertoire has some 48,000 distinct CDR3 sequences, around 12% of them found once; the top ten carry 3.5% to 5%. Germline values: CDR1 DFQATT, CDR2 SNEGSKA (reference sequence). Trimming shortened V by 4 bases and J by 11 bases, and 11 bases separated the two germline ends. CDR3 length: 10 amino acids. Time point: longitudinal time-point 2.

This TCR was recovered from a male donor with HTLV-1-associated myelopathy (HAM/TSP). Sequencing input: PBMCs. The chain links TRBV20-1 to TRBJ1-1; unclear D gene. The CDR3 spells CSAKGIRAFF. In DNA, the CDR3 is TGCAGTGCTAAGGGCATTAGGGCTTTCTTT.